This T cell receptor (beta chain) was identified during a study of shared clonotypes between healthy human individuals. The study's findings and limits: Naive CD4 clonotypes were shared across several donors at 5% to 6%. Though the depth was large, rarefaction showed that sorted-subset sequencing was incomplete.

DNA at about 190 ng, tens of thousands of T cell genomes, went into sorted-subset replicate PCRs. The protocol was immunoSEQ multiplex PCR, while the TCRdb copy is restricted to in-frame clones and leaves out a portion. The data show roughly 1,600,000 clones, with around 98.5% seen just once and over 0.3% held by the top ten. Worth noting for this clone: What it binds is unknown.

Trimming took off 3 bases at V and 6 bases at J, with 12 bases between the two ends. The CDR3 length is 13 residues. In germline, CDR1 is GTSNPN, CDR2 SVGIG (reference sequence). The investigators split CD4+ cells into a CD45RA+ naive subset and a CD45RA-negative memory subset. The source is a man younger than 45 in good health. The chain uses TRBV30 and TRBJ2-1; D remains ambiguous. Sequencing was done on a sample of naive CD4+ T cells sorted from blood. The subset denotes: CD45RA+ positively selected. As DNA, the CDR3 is TGTGCCTGGAGGCGACTGGCGGCCAATGAGCAGTTCTTC. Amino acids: CAWRRLAANEQFF.